This entry describes one T cell receptor (beta chain). The germline gives CDR1 SGHRS, CDR2 YFSETQ. V shed 4 bases and J shed 1 base, with 16 bases lying between them. This CDR3 contains 16 residues. The repertoire was sequenced with immunoSEQ multiplex PCR; TCRdb's copy has only in-frame clones and lacks some. The sample contains approximately 100,000 clones, 70% to 85% of which appear only once. This sample was taken from a study of blood T cell repertoires in COVID-19. Sequencing input: peripheral blood. The rearrangement joins TRBV5-1 to TRBJ2-3; perhaps TRBD1 as D (6 bases). The sequence derives from a man between 65 and 85 years old with active or convalescent COVID-19. CDR3 nucleotide sequence: TGCGCCAGCAGCCATCCTCCGGGACACCGCACAGATACGCAGTATTTT. This encodes CASSHPPGHRTDTQYF.